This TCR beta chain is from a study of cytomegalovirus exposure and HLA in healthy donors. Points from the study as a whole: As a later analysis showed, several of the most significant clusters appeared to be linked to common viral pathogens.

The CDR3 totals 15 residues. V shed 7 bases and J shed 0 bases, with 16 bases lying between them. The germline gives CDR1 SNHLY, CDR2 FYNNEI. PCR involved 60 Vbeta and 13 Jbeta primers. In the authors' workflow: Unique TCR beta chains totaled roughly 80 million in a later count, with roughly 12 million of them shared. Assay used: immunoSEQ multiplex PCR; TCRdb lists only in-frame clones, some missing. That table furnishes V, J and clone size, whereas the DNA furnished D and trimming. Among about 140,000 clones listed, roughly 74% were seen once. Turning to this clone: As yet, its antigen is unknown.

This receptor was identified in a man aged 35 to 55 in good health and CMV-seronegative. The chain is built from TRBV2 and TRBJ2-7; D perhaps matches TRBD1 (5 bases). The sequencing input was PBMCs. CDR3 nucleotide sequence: TGTGCCAGCAATCCAGGGTCCTCATTCTCCTACGAGCAGTACTTC. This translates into CASNPGSSFSYEQYF.